This T cell receptor (beta chain) emerged from a study of T cell changes during pregnancy in multiple sclerosis. Clones were read by immunoSEQ multiplex PCR, and TCRdb kept only the in-frame ones, dropping some. This sample yields 80,000 or so clones, of which roughly nine tenths are seen a single time; about 1.5% belongs to the top ten. Trimming left V 7 bases short and J 0 bases short, with 12 bases between. The CDR3 is 14 residues long. Germline assignment: CDR1 MNHEY and CDR2 SVGAGI. The sequence derives from a female donor with multiple sclerosis, enrolled in a pregnancy study. The material was peripheral blood, obtained before pregnancy. The chain has TRBV6-5 and TRBJ2-5; D call uncertain. In nucleotides, the CDR3 is TGTGCCAGCAACCCCGAGTCGTACCAAGAGACCCAGTACTTC. Protein: CASNPESYQETQYF.